This T cell receptor beta chain came from a study of T cells in Graves' hyperthyroidism and ophthalmopathy. The CDR3 consists of 11 residues. Germline CDR1 LGHDT, CDR2 YNNKEL (reference sequence). Trimming left V 3 bases short and J 7 bases short, with 7 bases between. No progression to ophthalmopathy during 18 months of follow-up defined stable disease. Cells are PBMCs isolated from about 10 ml of fresh blood. What was amplified from RNA transcripts were TCR beta CDR3 regions. The TCR CDR3 first-round RT-PCR relied on the HTBI primer set. MiXCR, applied by TCRdb to the multiplex PCR reads, yields one record per CDR3 protein. Here the sample spans approximately 740,000 distinct CDR3 sequences, less than 15% being singletons. This clonotype appeared many times.

Sequencing was carried out using blood. This receptor was identified in a woman aged 18-29 years with Graves' hyperthyroidism. The J gene is TRBJ2-7, the V gene TRBV3-1; D unclear. The CDR3, as DNA: TGTGCCAGCAGCCAGGCGGTTGAGCAGTACTTC. Its translation: CASSQAVEQYF.